The sequence of this T cell receptor (beta chain) was determined in a study of shared T cell receptors in the human thymus. Germline CDR1 and CDR2: MGHRA and YSYEKL. This CDR3 region has 18 residues. V shed 5 bases, J shed 6 bases, and the junction held 19 bases outside the gene matches. Profiled with immunoSEQ multiplex PCR; TCRdb holds only in-frame clones, not every one. The table lists approximately 730,000 clones, 70% to 90% of them singletons. Separately, the same data were catalogued under a study of human thymus T cells.

Specimen: thymocytes. The chain joins TRBV4-1 to TRBJ2-3; TRBD2 matches at 8 bases. This TCR came from a girl under three years old with a congenital heart defect. Here the CDR3 reads CASSTDGTGGSLRDTQYF. In nucleotides, the CDR3 is TGCGCCAGCAGCACAGACGGGACGGGGGGGTCGCTGAGGGATACGCAGTATTTT.